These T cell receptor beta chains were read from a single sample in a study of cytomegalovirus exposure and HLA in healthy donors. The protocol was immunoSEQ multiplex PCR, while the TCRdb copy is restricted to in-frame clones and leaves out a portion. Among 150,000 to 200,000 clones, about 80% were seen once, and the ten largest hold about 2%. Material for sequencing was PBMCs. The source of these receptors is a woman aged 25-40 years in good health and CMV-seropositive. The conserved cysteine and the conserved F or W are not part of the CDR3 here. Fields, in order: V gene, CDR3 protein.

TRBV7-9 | ASSELAVKGNEQF
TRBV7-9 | ASSFALAGGRTSTDTQY
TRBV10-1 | ASSDNSYEQY
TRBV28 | ASSDYKDTQY
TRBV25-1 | ASSEGLAGRQAYEQY
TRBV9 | ASSVGGVGSYEQY
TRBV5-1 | ASSLRGGSGNTIY
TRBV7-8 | ASVTANTGELF
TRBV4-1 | ASSSGGYEQY
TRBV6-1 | ASKGNYGYT
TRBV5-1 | ASSLAPGTDTQY
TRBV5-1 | ASSLGQGKNTIY
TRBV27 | ASSLSGTEAF
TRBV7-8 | VSTVGGGGTDTQY
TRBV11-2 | ASSSSKDRVNNSPLH
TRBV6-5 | ASSYQYRDYGYT
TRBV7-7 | ASSSTSGSLNEQF
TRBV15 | ATSRAPSGRATDTGELF
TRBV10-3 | AISPDRNYGYT
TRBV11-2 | ASSYRPTGAQY
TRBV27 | ASRSSGTDTQY
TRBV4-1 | ASSPDRGNSPLH
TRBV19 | ASSFVGTGYEQY
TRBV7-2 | ASSLASLLARDTQY
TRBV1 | TSSHLLAGSVAYEQY
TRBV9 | ASSLGTGVTPGELF
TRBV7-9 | ASSLDARGGQY
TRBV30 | AWSVGTGDLYGYT
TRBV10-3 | AISESYGYT
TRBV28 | ASLAYKGDYEQY
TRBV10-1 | ASSEGLGTGAEETQY